The 19 T cell receptor beta chains listed next were all sequenced from one sample in a study of control samples from healthy donors and cancer patients. Method: immunoSEQ multiplex PCR; TCRdb's copy keeps in-frame clones and lacks some. Counted here are around 250,000 clones, roughly 80% occurring once; the ten biggest clones make up 13%. The sequenced sample was PBMCs. Receptors were obtained from a woman in her sixties with lung cancer.

V is TRBV9 and J is TRBJ1-3; no firm D call. The V and J ends lost 0 bases and 0 bases respectively, with 7 bases between them. Germline V gene sequence: CDR1 SGDLS, CDR2 YYNGEE. This CDR3 is built from 15 residues. The CDR3 DNA follows: TGTGCCAGCAGCGTAGATTCAGACTCTGGAAACACCATATATTTT. Encoded protein: CASSVDSDSGNTIYF.

The rearrangement uses TRBV29-1 and TRBJ1-4; D is uncertain. V lost 0 bases, J lost 10 bases, and 15 bases lay in between. CDR1 SQVTM and CDR2 ANQGSEA come from the germline V gene. The CDR3 totals 14 residues. CDR3 residues: CSVEDPSTSGKLFF. The CDR3 coding sequence is TGCAGCGTTGAAGACCCCAGTACCTCGGGAAAACTGTTTTTT.

This chain uses TRBV9 with TRBJ2-2; 11 nucleotides match TRBD2. The CDR3 runs to 17 residues. With 0 bases clipped from V and 0 bases from J, the junction kept 1 base outside the gene matches. Germline CDR1 reads SGDLS; CDR2 reads YYNGEE. The CDR3 DNA sequence: TGTGCCAGCAGCGTAGCGACTAGCGGGGCGAACACCGGGGAGCTGTTTTTT. Protein product: CASSVATSGANTGELFF.

This clone was recorded at least ten times. The chain links TRBV30 to TRBJ2-5; D not resolved. The V and J ends lost 5 bases and 6 bases respectively, with 10 bases between them. Germline loops: CDR1 GTSNPN, CDR2 SVGIG (reference sequence). CDR3 length: 11 residues. The CDR3, as DNA: TGTGCCTGGTCTTCTGAAAAGACCCAGTACTTC. It codes for CAWSSEKTQYF.

The chain combines TRBV7-8 with TRBJ2-3; 8 positions match TRBD2. Germline V gene lookup returns CDR1 SGHVS and CDR2 FQNEAQ. The CDR3 runs 16 residues. The V gene end was trimmed by 1 base and the J gene end by 0 bases; junction bases not matched to a gene: 3. The CDR3 DNA reads as TGTGCCAGCAGCTTAGAAGCGGGGGAAAGCACAGATACGCAGTATTTT. It specifies CASSLEAGESTDTQYF. Drawing the rest from reference TRBV7-8 and TRBJ2-3, the complete variable domain is GAGVSQSPRYKVAKRGQDVALRCDPISGHVSLFWYQQALGQGPEFLTYFQNEAQLDKSGLPSDRFFAERPEGSVSTLKIQRTQQEDSAVYLCASSLEAGESTDTQYFGPGTRLTVL.

CDR3 loop: CASSYDRVNSPLHF. The CDR3 coding sequence is TGTGCCAGCAGTTACGACAGGGTAAATTCACCCCTCCACTTT. The chain is built from TRBV6-6 and TRBJ1-6; 7 bases are shared with TRBD1. V was clipped by 2 bases and J by 7 bases; unmatched bases: 2. Per germline, CDR1 MNHNY and CDR2 SVGAGI (reference sequence). CDR3 size: 14 residues.

The rearrangement joins TRBV2 to TRBJ2-1; 11 bases are a match to TRBD2. V lost 5 bases to trimming and J lost 7 bases; unmatched junction nucleotides: 7. Germline values: CDR1 SNHLY, CDR2 FYNNEI. This CDR3 contains 15 residues. The CDR3 protein is CASSSLAGAGNEQFF. The CDR3 region has the DNA TGTGCCAGCAGTTCACTAGCGGGAGCGGGGAATGAGCAGTTCTTC.

The chain is built from TRBV4-2 and TRBJ1-5; 10 nucleotides align to TRBD1. The CDR3 contains 18 residues. With V trimmed by 1 base and J by 0 bases, 6 bases remained unmatched. Germline CDR1 is LGHNA and CDR2 is YNFKEQ. The CDR3 spells CASSQGDRGDYSNQPQHF. For the CDR3, the DNA is TGTGCCAGCAGCCAAGGGGACAGGGGAGACTATAGCAATCAGCCCCAGCATTTT.

The count of this clone is one. V gene TRBV7-2 combines with J gene TRBJ1-2; 7 bases fit TRBD1. The V and J ends lost 1 base and 4 bases, in that order; junction bases with no gene match: 12. CDR1 is SGHTA and CDR2 is FQGNSA in the germline V gene. This CDR3 region has 17 residues. CDR3 in amino acids: CASSLVGGTARVYGYTF. The CDR3 DNA sequence: TGTGCCAGCAGCTTAGTTGGAGGGACAGCCCGCGTCTATGGCTACACCTTC.

This chain connects TRBV2 to TRBJ1-2; D might be TRBD1 (6 bases). This CDR3 has 13 amino acids. Germline loops: CDR1 SNHLY, CDR2 FYNNEI. V lost 4 bases, J lost 3 bases, and 9 bases lay in between. CDR3 bases: TGTGCCAGCAGTGGGACAGTGGACTATGGCTACACCTTC. This translates into CASSGTVDYGYTF.

This sequence joins TRBV9 and TRBJ1-6, with D tentatively TRBD1 (5 bases). Germline V gene sequence: CDR1 SGDLS, CDR2 YYNGEE. This CDR3 is built from 16 residues. V was shortened by 3 bases and J by 7 bases, with 17 bases between the two germline ends. The CDR3 DNA reads as TGTGCCAGCAGCGCCTCGTCCGGGACGGCAAATTCACCCCTCCACTTT. This codes for CASSASSGTANSPLHF.

The rearrangement joins TRBV2 to TRBJ2-5, with D possibly matching TRBD2 (5 bases). Looked up from germline, CDR1 is SNHLY and CDR2 is FYNNEI. The CDR3 covers 14 residues. Trimming pared 6 bases from V and 5 bases from J, leaving 16 bases between. CDR3 residues: CASSTRTLPETQYF. In nucleotides, the CDR3 is TGTGCCAGCAGCACTAGGACCCTGCCCGAGACCCAGTACTTC.

This clone was counted a few times. The chain is built from TRBV18 and TRBJ1-2, with 7 bases aligning to TRBD1. Germline loops: CDR1 KGHSH, CDR2 LQKENI. The CDR3 totals 15 residues. The trim removed 2 bases at V and 4 bases at J, leaving 7 bases unmatched. The CDR3 DNA reads as TGTGCCAGCTCACCAGGGACAGCGTCTCTCTATGGCTACACCTTC. Protein sequence: CASSPGTASLYGYTF.

This sequence joins TRBV6-5 and TRBJ2-6; no reliable D call. Germline lookup yields CDR1 MNHEY and CDR2 SVGAGI. The CDR3 runs 13 residues. Trimming took 6 bases from V and 4 from J, leaving 7 bases between them. The CDR3 sequence: CASRVSGANVLTF. The DNA for the CDR3 is TGTGCCAGCAGGGTCTCCGGGGCCAACGTCCTGACTTTC.

The rearrangement uses TRBV7-9 and TRBJ1-1; D may be TRBD1 (5 bases). V lost 0 bases and J 6 bases, leaving 11 bases between the germline ends. The CDR3 covers 14 residues. In germline, CDR1 is SEHNR, CDR2 FQNEAQ (reference sequence). The CDR3 region has the DNA TGTGCCAGCAGCTTAGCGTCCCGGGGACCTGAAGCTTTCTTT. Translating it yields CASSLASRGPEAFF.

The V gene is TRBV7-8, the J gene TRBJ2-5; 9 nucleotides match TRBD1. The V gene end was trimmed by 6 bases and the J gene end by 5 bases; junction bases not matched to a gene: 10. The CDR3 consists of 15 residues. Germline CDR1 reads SGHVS; CDR2 reads FQNEAQ. CDR3 sequence: CASSSTGTGFETQYF. The CDR3 nucleotides read TGTGCCAGCAGTTCGACCGGGACAGGGTTTGAGACCCAGTACTTC.

The chain couples TRBV6-5 to TRBJ2-7; possible D gene TRBD1, 6 bases. The CDR3 has 14 residues. The V gene's germline CDR1 is MNHEY and CDR2 SVGAGI. Trimming took 6 bases from V and 3 from J, leaving 15 bases between them. The CDR3, as DNA: TGTGCCAGCAGAATGCCCACAGGGTACTACGAGCAGTACTTC. It specifies CASRMPTGYYEQYF.

The chain couples TRBV27 to TRBJ2-1, with TRBD2 identical over 10 bases. The CDR3 runs to 15 residues. J gave up 6 bases and V 6 bases, and 8 bases lay outside the gene matches. In germline, CDR1 is MNHEY, CDR2 SMNVEV (reference sequence). CDR3 sequence reads: CASSTSGGAVNEQFF. The DNA of the CDR3 is TGTGCCAGCAGCACCAGCGGGGGGGCCGTCAATGAGCAGTTCTTC.

J is TRBJ1-3 and V is TRBV7-9; a possible D gene is TRBD1 (5 bases). Looked up from germline, CDR1 is SEHNR and CDR2 is FQNEAQ (reference sequence). V shed 5 bases and J shed 2 bases, with 10 bases lying between them. There are 14 residues in the CDR3. DNA of the CDR3: TGTGCCAGCAGCCTACAGGTCACTGGAAACACCATATATTTT. Its translation is CASSLQVTGNTIYF.